This passage covers 14 T cell receptor beta chains from one sample sequenced in a study of cytomegalovirus exposure and HLA in healthy donors. Use of 60 Vbeta and 13 Jbeta primers characterized the PCR. Method: immunoSEQ multiplex PCR; TCRdb's copy keeps in-frame clones and lacks some. This sample contains just under 90,000 clones. Sample: PBMCs. These receptor sequences come from a girl aged 5-17 years in good health and CMV-seropositive.

The rearrangement joins TRBV9 to TRBJ1-1; 7 bases align to TRBD1. This CDR3 contains 14 residues. V was pared by 0 bases and J by 2 bases, with 1 base of the junction left unmatched. The germline V gene encodes CDR1 SGDLS and CDR2 YYNGEE. The CDR3 bases are TGTGCCAGCAGCGTAGGGGACAGTAACACTGAAGCTTTCTTT. The encoded protein is CASSVGDSNTEAFF. The full variable domain, completed using reference TRBV9 and TRBJ1-1, is DSGVTQTPKHLITATGQRVTLRCSPRSGDLSVYWYQQSLDQGLQFLIQYYNGEERAKGNILERFSAQQFPDLHSELNLSSLELGDSALYFCASSVGDSNTEAFFGQGTRLTVV.

The chain employs TRBV19 and TRBJ1-2; D not resolved. Germline V gene sequence: CDR1 LNHDA, CDR2 SQIVND (reference sequence). The CDR3 contains 13 residues. The ends were cut back, 2 bases at V and 4 bases at J, with 8 bases in the middle. The CDR3 region is CASSISGSYGYTF. The DNA for the CDR3 is TGTGCCAGTAGTATATCGGGATCCTATGGCTACACCTTC.

The chain uses TRBV29-1 and TRBJ2-2; D may be TRBD1 (5 bases). V was shortened by 4 bases and J by 1 base, with 19 bases between the two germline ends. Germline-derived CDR1 and CDR2 are SQVTM and ANQGSEA. The CDR3 runs 17 residues. CDR3 bases: TGCAGCGTTGCCATCGCCAACATGGGGCTGAACACCGGGGAGCTGTTTTTT. Its protein is CSVAIANMGLNTGELFF.

The chain recombines TRBV29-1 with TRBJ2-1; D may be TRBD1 (5 bases). The CDR3 contains 14 residues. Germline-derived CDR1 and CDR2 are SQVTM and ANQGSEA. V was trimmed by 7 bases and J by 2 bases, leaving 15 bases between them. The CDR3 loop reads CSGVTAPTYNEQFF. The DNA for the CDR3 is TGCAGCGGCGTGACAGCGCCTACCTACAATGAGCAGTTCTTC.

The V and J genes are TRBV9 and TRBJ2-3; TRBD1 aligns across 7 bases. The CDR3 spans 16 residues. Germline V gene sequence: CDR1 SGDLS, CDR2 YYNGEE. V gave up 4 bases and J gave up 2 bases; unmatched junction bases: 10. CDR3 nucleotides: TGTGCCAGCAGCATAAGACAGGGATCCCTCACAGATACGCAGTATTTT. This translates into CASSIRQGSLTDTQYF. The full variable domain, in which reference TRBV9 and TRBJ2-3 provide the parts outside the CDR3, is DSGVTQTPKHLITATGQRVTLRCSPRSGDLSVYWYQQSLDQGLQFLIQYYNGEERAKGNILERFSAQQFPDLHSELNLSSLELGDSALYFCASSIRQGSLTDTQYFGPGTRLTVL.

J is TRBJ1-1 and V is TRBV2; possible D gene TRBD1, 6 bases. This CDR3 is built from 12 residues. The V gene's germline CDR1 is SNHLY and CDR2 FYNNEI. Trimming cost V 9 bases and J 4 bases, with 12 bases left between them. CDR3 coding DNA: TGTGCCAGTCAGGACAGCCTCACTGAAGCTTTCTTT. Its protein product is CASQDSLTEAFF.

The V gene is TRBV13, the J gene TRBJ2-5, with D possibly TRBD2 on 6 matching bases. The CDR3 totals 13 residues. Germline V gives CDR1 PRHDT, CDR2 FYEKMQ (reference sequence). Trimming removed 3 bases at V and 5 bases at J, with 10 bases between. This CDR3 reads CASSLGGDETQYF. For the CDR3, the DNA is TGTGCCAGCAGCTTGGGGGGAGACGAGACCCAGTACTTC.

The chain employs TRBV18 and TRBJ2-2; D is possibly TRBD1 (6 bases). V was shortened by 3 bases and J by 7 bases, with 18 bases between the two germline ends. The CDR3 spans 16 residues. Germline V lookup: CDR1 KGHSH, CDR2 LQKENI. This CDR3 is CASSPPARGTYGELFF. CDR3 nucleotide sequence: TGTGCCAGCTCACCGCCGGCCAGGGGTACATACGGGGAGCTGTTTTTT.

The genes are TRBV7-2 and TRBJ1-6; 7 bases map to TRBD1. Germline V gene sequence: CDR1 SGHTA, CDR2 FQGNSA. There are 15 residues in the CDR3. The V gene end was trimmed by 5 bases and the J gene end by 9 bases; junction bases not matched to a gene: 10. CDR3 DNA: TGTGCCAGCAGCCCAACAGGGGTGAGGGGTTCACCCCTCCACTTT. Translating it yields CASSPTGVRGSPLHF. The variable domain in full, with the rest retrieved from reference TRBV7-2 and TRBJ1-6, is GAGVSQSPSNKVTEKGKDVELRCDPISGHTALYWYRQSLGQGLEFLIYFQGNSAPDKSGLPSDRFSAERTGGSVSTLTIQRTQQEDSAVYLCASSPTGVRGSPLHFGNGTRLTVT.

The chain recombines TRBV28 with TRBJ1-1; D is possibly TRBD1 (5 bases). Trimming took off 5 bases at V and 13 bases at J, with 20 bases between the two ends. The V gene's germline CDR1 is MDHEN and CDR2 SYDVKM. CDR3 length: 13 residues. CDR3 sequence (DNA): TGTGCCAGCAGTAGTACGGCGCGAAGGGGATGTTTCTTT. Its protein is CASSSTARRGCFF.

This rearrangement joins TRBV7-9 to TRBJ1-1; tentatively, D is TRBD1 (5 bases). The CDR3 totals 13 residues. Trimming took 4 bases from V and 5 from J, leaving 11 bases between them. The germline V gene has CDR1 SEHNR and CDR2 FQNEAQ (reference sequence). This CDR3 is CASSSNTGTEAFF. CDR3 DNA sequence: TGTGCCAGCAGCTCAAACACAGGTACTGAAGCTTTCTTT.

The chain couples TRBV27 to TRBJ2-5, with D tentatively TRBD2 (6 bases). Per the germline V gene, CDR1 is MNHEY and CDR2 is SMNVEV (reference sequence). The V end was cut by 7 bases, the J end by 1 base, with 16 bases between. This CDR3 is built from 15 residues. CDR3 coding DNA: TGTGCCAGCATCCCCAGCGGGCGATTCCAAGAGACCCAGTACTTC. Its protein is CASIPSGRFQETQYF.

The gene calls are TRBV11-3 and TRBJ2-1; no definite D call. V lost 4 bases, J lost 0 bases, and 7 bases lay in between. From germline, CDR1 is SGHNT and CDR2 YENEEA. This CDR3 is 14 amino acids long. CDR3: CASSSLSSYNEQFF. In DNA, the CDR3 is TGTGCCAGCAGCTCCCTAAGCTCCTACAATGAGCAGTTCTTC.

V is TRBV30 and J is TRBJ1-3, with 7 bases fitting TRBD1. The CDR3 extends over 13 amino acids. From germline, CDR1 is GTSNPN and CDR2 SVGIG (reference sequence). J lost 3 bases, V lost 5 bases, and 4 bases had no gene match. CDR3: CAWETGSGNTIYF. The CDR3 nucleotides are TGTGCCTGGGAGACAGGGAGTGGAAACACCATATATTTT.